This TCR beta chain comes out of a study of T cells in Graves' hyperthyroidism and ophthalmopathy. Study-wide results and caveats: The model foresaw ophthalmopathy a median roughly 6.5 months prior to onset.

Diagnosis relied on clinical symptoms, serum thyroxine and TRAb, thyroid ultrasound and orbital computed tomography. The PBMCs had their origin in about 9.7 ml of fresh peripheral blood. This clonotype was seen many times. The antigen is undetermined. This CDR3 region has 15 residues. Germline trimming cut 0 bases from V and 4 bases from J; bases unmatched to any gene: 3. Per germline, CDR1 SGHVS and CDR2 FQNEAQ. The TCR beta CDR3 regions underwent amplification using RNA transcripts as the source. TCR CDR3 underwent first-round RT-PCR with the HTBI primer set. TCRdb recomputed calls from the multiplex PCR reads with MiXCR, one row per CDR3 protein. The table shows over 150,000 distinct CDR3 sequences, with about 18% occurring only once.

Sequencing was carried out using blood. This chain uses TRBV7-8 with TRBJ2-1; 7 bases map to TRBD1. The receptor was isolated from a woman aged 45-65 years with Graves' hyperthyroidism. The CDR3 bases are TGTGCCAGCAGCTTAGCCGGGACAGAGTACAATGAGCAGTTCTTC. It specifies CASSLAGTEYNEQFF.